This T cell receptor (beta chain) emerged from a study of T cells in Graves' hyperthyroidism and ophthalmopathy. Study-wide findings and caveats: Ophthalmopathy was distinguished from stable hyperthyroidism by 13 V-J signatures. Blood also held most thyroid clonotypes expanded beyond 0.001.

The TCR beta CDR3 regions underwent amplification using RNA transcripts as the source. The HTBI set primed first-round TCR CDR3 RT-PCR. One entry per CDR3 protein, called by TCRdb with MiXCR from the multiplex PCR reads. The table records under 800,000 distinct CDR3 sequences, 14% of them present only once. It was uncontrolled infection, other autoimmune disease, pregnancy or lactation that excluded patients. Isolation of PBMCs was performed on around 10 ml fresh peripheral blood. Details on this clonotype: The target antigen is unknown.

The trim removed 6 bases at V and 3 bases at J, leaving 6 bases unmatched. Per germline, CDR1 DFQATT and CDR2 SNEGSKA (reference sequence). This CDR3 contains 13 residues. Sequenced: blood. This clonotype originated in a woman aged 18-29 years with Graves' hyperthyroidism. The rearrangement joins TRBV20-1 to TRBJ2-7; 9 bases are shared with TRBD1. CDR3 amino acids: CSAGPGQGYEQYF. The CDR3 DNA follows: TGCAGTGCCGGACCGGGACAGGGCTACGAGCAGTACTTC.